This passage covers 5 T cell receptor beta chains from one sample sequenced in a study of cytomegalovirus exposure and HLA in healthy donors. Vbeta (60) and Jbeta (13) primers were used in the PCR. Clones were sequenced by immunoSEQ multiplex PCR, and TCRdb holds only the in-frame ones, with some missing. The sample lists around 100,000 clones; 74% were seen once. Specimen: PBMCs. The receptors come from a man over 45 in good health and CMV-seropositive.

This clone has more than one count but fewer than ten. The CDR3 is CASSVGGGRGLGNEQFF. The CDR3 DNA follows: TGTGCCAGCAGCGTAGGAGGAGGGCGGGGTCTTGGGAATGAGCAGTTCTTC. The rearrangement joins TRBV9 to TRBJ2-1; weak D call: TRBD2 (6 bases). The CDR3 loop spans 17 amino acids. The ends were cut back, 0 bases at V and 7 bases at J, with 20 bases in the middle. Germline V gene lookup returns CDR1 SGDLS and CDR2 YYNGEE.

This chain links TRBV14 with TRBJ2-5; TRBD1 aligns across 8 bases. After removal of 6 bases from V and 4 bases from J, the junction contained 7 bases not matched to a gene. This CDR3 is built from 14 residues. CDR1 and CDR2 from the germline V gene are SGHDN and FVKESK. The CDR3 reads CASRQTGGTETQYF. CDR3 coding DNA: TGTGCCAGCAGACAAACAGGGGGGACAGAGACCCAGTACTTC.

The V and J genes are TRBV7-9 and TRBJ2-1; unclear D gene. There are 14 residues in the CDR3. Trimming shortened V by 3 bases and J by 10 bases, and 16 bases separated the two germline ends. The germline CDR1 and CDR2 sequences are SEHNR and FQNEAQ (reference sequence). The CDR3 nucleotides are TGTGCCAGCAGCTTCCCTGTGATCCGTGAGGAGCAGTTCTTC. Encoded protein: CASSFPVIREEQFF.

V gene TRBV10-3 combines with J gene TRBJ2-5, with a tentative D call TRBD2 (6 bases). The CDR3 has 13 amino acids. The V gene's germline CDR1 is ENHRY and CDR2 SYGVKD. Trimming took off 6 bases at V and 4 bases at J, with 12 bases between the two ends. The CDR3 DNA follows: TGTGCCATCAGCGCCGGGCGGGGAGAGACCCAGTACTTC. Protein: CAISAGRGETQYF.

The chain recombines TRBV6-1 with TRBJ2-7; tentative D call: TRBD1 (6 bases). V was pared by 7 bases and J by 8 bases, with 18 bases between. CDR1 and CDR2 from the germline V gene are MNHNS and SASEGT. The CDR3 consists of 13 residues. DNA for the CDR3: TGTGCCAGCATTGTACAGGGCTACGCCAAGCAGTACTTC. Translating it yields CASIVQGYAKQYF.